The rows below give T cell receptor beta chains drawn from one sample of a study of PD-1 blockade in classical Hodgkin lymphoma. Produced via immunoSEQ multiplex PCR; TCRdb's table is partial and in-frame only. The data contain about 21,000 clones, around 81% of them seen just once; the ten biggest clones take up approximately 20%. Sequenced here: peripheral blood mononuclear cells (PBMCs), sampled before the fourth cycle of nivolumab. These receptors were taken from a human donor with classical Hodgkin lymphoma. Both conserved end residues are part of each CDR3. Fields, in order: J gene, V gene, clone size, D gene, CDR3 DNA, CDR3 protein. A D gene is named only where the DNA matches it firmly. Clone sizes are given selectively: once, few, many, or a class where the clone is expanded.

>TRBJ2-1|TRBV5-1|NA|NA
TGCGCCAGCAGCCCCATTGGGGGGAATGAGCAGTTCTTC
CASSPIGGNEQFF
>TRBJ1-5|TRBV19|few|NA
TGTGCCAGTAGAGGCTCTAATCAGCCCCAGCATTTT
CASRGSNQPQHF
>TRBJ2-5|TRBV5-1|NA|NA
TGCGCCAGCAGCCCCCAAAGGTCAGGGAATATTAATCGGGAGACCCAGTACTTC
CASSPQRSGNINRETQYF
>TRBJ2-6|TRBV5-1|few|NA
TGCGCCAGCACCTTAGGGTACGGGGGGCGTGGGGCCAACGTCCTGACTTTC
CASTLGYGGRGANVLTF
>TRBJ2-4|TRBV2|few|NA
TGTGCCAGCAGACATACCGGGGGGCCCGGCAAAAACATTCAGTACTTC
CASRHTGGPGKNIQYF
>TRBJ2-1|TRBV19|NA|TRBD1
TGTGCCAGTAGTATAGGAGGACAGGGAATCTACAATGAGCAGTTCTTC
CASSIGGQGIYNEQFF
>TRBJ1-5|TRBV28|NA|NA
TGTGCCAGCACCTGGCGCAGCAATCAGCCCCAGCATTTT
CASTWRSNQPQHF
>TRBJ2-3|TRBV2|NA|NA
TGTGCCAGCAGTCGAGACACTTCCCCAGATACGCAGTATTTT
CASSRDTSPDTQYF
>TRBJ1-4|TRBV5-6|NA|NA
TGTGCCAGCAGCTTATTGGGGAAAACTAATGAAAAACTGTTTTTT
CASSLLGKTNEKLFF
>TRBJ1-3|TRBV5-4|NA|NA
TGTGCCAGCAGCTTGGGAGGGCAGGGGAGTAGATCTGGAAACACCATATATTTT
CASSLGGQGSRSGNTIYF
>TRBJ2-7|TRBV27|NA|TRBD1
TGTGCCAGCAGTTTTTTCAGGGGGTACGAGCAGTACTTC
CASSFFRGYEQYF
>TRBJ2-6|TRBV5-1|once|NA
TGCGCCAGCAGCTTGGGGCAGGGAATGGGCTCTGGGGCCAACGTCCTGACTTTC
CASSLGQGMGSGANVLTF
>TRBJ1-1|TRBV19|NA|NA
TGTGCCAGTAGGAGACAGGTGAACACTGAAGCTTTCTTT
CASRRQVNTEAFF
>TRBJ2-2|TRBV13|NA|NA
TGTGCCAGCAGCTTAGCGGCAGTTAACACCGGGGAGCTGTTTTTT
CASSLAAVNTGELFF
>TRBJ2-1|TRBV11-2|NA|TRBD2
TGTGCCAGCAGCTTAGCCTTAGCGGGATTAAGCTCCTACAATGAGCAGTTCTTC
CASSLALAGLSSYNEQFF
>TRBJ2-2|TRBV5-1|NA|NA
TGCGCCAGCAGGAATCCTTTTAAGGGGCCAAACACCGGGGAGCTGTTTTTT
CASRNPFKGPNTGELFF
>TRBJ1-2|TRBV10-2|NA|TRBD1
TGCGCCAGCAGAACAGGGGGCGACTATGGCTACACCTTC
CASRTGGDYGYTF
>TRBJ1-2|TRBV30|few|TRBD1
TGTGCCAGACAGGACAGGGAGCACGCTGGCTACACCTTC
CARQDREHAGYTF
>TRBJ2-3|TRBV27|NA|NA
TGTGCCAGCAGTTTATCCAGGGTGGATACGCAGTATTTT
CASSLSRVDTQYF
>TRBJ1-2|TRBV28|NA|NA
TGTGCCAGCAGTTCACTCGGGGCCTCCCGGCGTGGCTACACCTTC
CASSSLGASRRGYTF
>TRBJ2-7|TRBV7-8|NA|TRBD1
TGTGCCAGCAGCTTGCGACCTCGGGACAGGGTAGAAGAGCAGTACTTC
CASSLRPRDRVEEQYF
>TRBJ2-5|TRBV5-4|NA|TRBD2
TGTGCCAGCAGGGAACGGCTAGCGGGAGCCCGGGAGACCCAGTACTTC
CASRERLAGARETQYF
>TRBJ1-2|TRBV7-9|NA|NA
TGTGCCAGCAGCTTAGAACAGGGCTTGAGGAATGGCTACACCTTC
CASSLEQGLRNGYTF
>TRBJ2-3|TRBV10-2|NA|TRBD2
TGCGCCAGCAGTGAGCGGGGCGGGGGGGCCACAGATACGCAGTATTTT
CASSERGGGATDTQYF
>TRBJ2-3|TRBV11-3|NA|NA
TGTGCCAGCAGCCCCTCGGCGCTTACAGATACGCAGTATTTT
CASSPSALTDTQYF
>TRBJ2-2|TRBV7-2|NA|NA
TGTGCCAGCAGCTTAGTTTTGACCGGGGAGCTGTTTTTT
CASSLVLTGELFF
>TRBJ2-5|TRBV28|NA|NA
TGTGCCAGCAGCCGTTCGGGATCCCAAGAGACCCAGTACTTC
CASSRSGSQETQYF
>TRBJ1-3|TRBV2|once|TRBD1
TGTGCCAGCAGTGAGGGACAGGGGTTTGTATTTGACACCATATATTTT
CASSEGQGFVFDTIYF
>TRBJ1-2|TRBV7-9|NA|NA
TGTGCCAGCAGCCCAGACAACTATGGCTACACCTTC
CASSPDNYGYTF
>TRBJ2-2|TRBV5-1|NA|TRBD1
TGCGCCAGCAGTAGGGAGACAGGGGGCATCGGGGAGCTGTTTTTT
CASSRETGGIGELFF
>TRBJ2-1|TRBV14|NA|NA
TGTGCCAGCAGCCCTGGACAGCGAGGGGGCTCCTACAATGAGCAGTTCTTC
CASSPGQRGGSYNEQFF
>TRBJ2-5|TRBV30|few|NA
TGTGCCTGGGAGGCCATCGGGCAGGGACGAGAGACCCAGTACTTC
CAWEAIGQGRETQYF
>TRBJ1-6|TRBV7-2|once|NA
TGTGCCAGCAGCTTAAGTAGGCAGGGTGGTTCACCCCTCCACTTT
CASSLSRQGGSPLHF
>TRBJ2-3|TRBV13|NA|NA
TGTGCCAGCAGCCTCCGAAGAGGGAGGACTAGCACAGATACGCAGTATTTT
CASSLRRGRTSTDTQYF
>TRBJ2-5|TRBV2|once|TRBD1
TGTGCCAGCAGACCGGACAGGGTTTCGGGGACCCAGTACTTC
CASRPDRVSGTQYF
>TRBJ1-6|TRBV9|NA|TRBD1
TGTGCCAGCAGCGTAGCCGGGGACAGGGCTGATTCACCCCTCCACTTT
CASSVAGDRADSPLHF
>TRBJ2-5|TRBV4-1|NA|NA
TGCGCCAGCAGCCAAACCGATGGATACAGCTCCCAAGAGACCCAGTACTTC
CASSQTDGYSSQETQYF
>TRBJ2-3|TRBV18|NA|NA
TGTGCCAGCTCAGGTGTGGGAGATACGCAGTATTTT
CASSGVGDTQYF
>TRBJ2-2|TRBV11-3|NA|NA
TGTGCCAGCTCCGTACTCAGCAACACCGGGGAGCTGTTTTTT
CASSVLSNTGELFF
>TRBJ2-2|TRBV19|NA|TRBD1
TGTGCCAGTAAGAATGGACAGGTTGACACCGGGGAGCTGTTTTTT
CASKNGQVDTGELFF